Shown below are 26 T cell receptor beta chains from a single sample sequenced in a study of shared clonotypes between healthy human individuals. Profiled with immunoSEQ multiplex PCR; TCRdb holds only in-frame clones, not every one. The repertoire holds some 2,000,000 clones, with about 94% as singletons. In the naive CD8 group, cells lacked CD45RO and were positively selected for CCR7, so terminally differentiated effector memory CD45RA+ cells were left out. The sequenced sample consisted of naive CD8+ T cells sorted from blood. These receptors all stem from a man aged 18 to 30 in good health.

The V call is TRBV6-5, the J call TRBJ2-1; no clear D gene. The CDR3 totals 13 residues. Trimming shortened V by 0 bases and J by 9 bases, and 9 bases separated the two germline ends. Germline V CDR1 and CDR2: MNHEY, SVGAGI. CDR3 sequence (DNA): TGTGCCAGCAGTTACTCGGGTGATAGTGAGCAGTTCTTC. Encoded protein: CASSYSGDSEQFF.

V usage is TRBV6-1 and J usage is TRBJ1-2, with D possibly matching TRBD1 (5 bases). Trimming took 1 base from V and 7 from J, leaving 13 bases between them. The CDR3 is 14 amino acids. Germline loops: CDR1 MNHNS, CDR2 SASEGT. Written as DNA, the CDR3 is TGTGCCAGCAGTGAAGGGCCTAGCGGGGGTGGCTACACCTTC. Its translation is CASSEGPSGGGYTF.

A single count supports this clone. V gene TRBV27 combines with J gene TRBJ2-3; TRBD1 matches at 9 bases. There are 15 residues in the CDR3. Per the germline V gene, CDR1 is MNHEY and CDR2 is SMNVEV (reference sequence). With 5 bases clipped from V and 3 bases from J, the junction kept 6 bases outside the gene matches. CDR3 residues: CASSPQTGGTDTQYF. CDR3 nucleotides: TGTGCCAGCAGTCCCCAGACAGGGGGAACAGATACGCAGTATTTT.

V usage is TRBV9 and J usage is TRBJ1-1; TRBD1 is a possible D gene (6 bases). Germline CDR1 reads SGDLS; CDR2 reads YYNGEE. Trimming left V 3 bases short and J 2 bases short, with 17 bases between. The CDR3 is made up of 16 amino acids. CDR3 amino acids: CASSGRDNPLNTEAFF. CDR3 coding DNA: TGTGCCAGCAGCGGACGGGACAATCCCTTAAACACTGAAGCTTTCTTT.

The chain employs TRBV14 and TRBJ2-7; D may match TRBD1 or TRBD2 (5 bases each). Germline CDR1 reads SGHDN; CDR2 reads FVKESK. The CDR3 loop spans 17 amino acids. Trimming stripped 0 bases from V and 2 bases from J, with 17 bases between. The DNA for the CDR3 is TGTGCCAGCAGCCAAGACCTCGGGGCAGGGATTACCTACGAGCAGTACTTC. The encoded protein is CASSQDLGAGITYEQYF.

The chain carries TRBV19 and TRBJ1-3; D may be TRBD1 (5 bases). V was pared by 5 bases and J by 9 bases, with 14 bases between. This CDR3 contains 13 residues. CDR1 and CDR2 (germline): LNHDA, SQIVND (reference sequence). Written as DNA, the CDR3 is TGTGCCAGTAGTGACGACAGTTTCGGCACCATATATTTT. Residues: CASSDDSFGTIYF.

As for this clone: A junction end diverges from the germline sequence, so it may reflect a read error. This sequence joins TRBV14 and TRBJ2-1, with D perhaps matching TRBD1 or TRBD2 (5 bases each). Germline CDR1 is SGHDN and CDR2 is FVKESK. The CDR3 sequence is 16 residues long. The CDR3 is CASSQLISGGGTARVF. The CDR3 DNA follows: TGTGCCAGCAGCCAGCTTATATCAGGTGGTGGGACGGCCAGGGTCTTC.

The chain is built from TRBV5-4 and TRBJ2-7; TRBD1 agrees at 8 bases. V lost 0 bases and J lost 0; bases outside the gene matches: 8. The V gene's germline CDR1 is SGHNT and CDR2 YYREEE (reference sequence). The CDR3 loop spans 17 amino acids. The CDR3 coding sequence is TGTGCCAGCAGCTTGGGTAGGACAGGGATCGTCTCCTACGAGCAGTACTTC. It is translated as CASSLGRTGIVSYEQYF.

This clone was seen just once. This rearrangement joins TRBV10-3 to TRBJ2-3; 8 bases map to TRBD2. The CDR3 loop spans 15 amino acids. The germline V gene encodes CDR1 ENHRY and CDR2 SYGVKD. Germline trimming cut 2 bases from V and 1 base from J; bases unmatched to any gene: 2. CDR3 in amino acids: CAISEELAGTDTQYF. CDR3 DNA sequence: TGTGCCATCAGTGAGGAACTAGCGGGCACAGATACGCAGTATTTT.

The rearrangement joins TRBV29-1 to TRBJ2-5; D is perhaps TRBD1 or TRBD2 (5 bases each). V lost 3 bases to trimming and J lost 6 bases, with 8 bases between them. This CDR3 is built from 11 residues. Germline V lookup: CDR1 SQVTM, CDR2 ANQGSEA. CDR3 sequence (DNA): TGCAGCGTTGAGTGGGGACAGACCCAGTACTTC. It codes for CSVEWGQTQYF.

With respect to this clone: The identical CDR3 is also encoded by other nucleotide sequences in the sample. The V call is TRBV30, the J call TRBJ1-2; 8 bases are a match to TRBD1. Trimming removed 2 bases from V and 8 bases from J; junction bases left unmatched: 7. Germline V gives CDR1 GTSNPN, CDR2 SVGIG (reference sequence). The CDR3 runs 13 residues. CDR3 nucleotides: TGTGCCTGGAGTCTCACAGGGGGGGACGGCTACACCTTC. Protein: CAWSLTGGDGYTF.

V is TRBV6-4 and J is TRBJ2-1; possible D gene TRBD2, 6 bases. This CDR3 has 15 amino acids. Germline CDR1 MRHNA, CDR2 SNTAGT. V lost 4 bases and J 2 bases, leaving 12 bases between the germline ends. In DNA, the CDR3 is TGTGCCAGCAGTGTCGTAGCGGCCACCTACAATGAGCAGTTCTTC. This sequence encodes CASSVVAATYNEQFF.

This chain uses TRBV30 with TRBJ1-5; tentative D call: TRBD1 (5 bases). Between the trimmed V and J ends, which lost 1 base and 1 base, there was a span of 14 bases. CDR1 and CDR2 from the germline V gene are GTSNPN and SVGIG (reference sequence). The CDR3 totals 16 residues. CDR3 loop: CAWSAPGLISNQPQHF. CDR3 DNA sequence: TGTGCCTGGAGTGCACCGGGACTGATAAGCAATCAGCCCCAGCATTTT.

The rearrangement links TRBV28 to TRBJ2-1, with a weak D call TRBD2 (7 bases). With 6 bases removed from V and 2 bases from J, the gap between germline ends came to 14 bases. The CDR3 loop spans 15 amino acids. Germline CDR1 MDHEN, CDR2 SYDVKM. This CDR3 is CASSLGGAPYNEQFF. DNA for the CDR3: TGTGCCAGCAGCCTGGGGGGGGCCCCCTACAATGAGCAGTTCTTC.

In this sample, this clone turned up once. This sample includes further DNA sequences coding for the same CDR3. The genes are TRBV10-3 and TRBJ1-2; 9 positions agree with TRBD1. Trimming took 3 bases from V and 5 from J; bases not matched to a gene: 1. The CDR3 runs to 13 residues. The germline V gene encodes CDR1 ENHRY and CDR2 SYGVKD. CDR3 sequence reads: CAISEDRGYGYTF. The CDR3, as DNA: TGTGCCATCAGTGAAGACAGGGGGTATGGCTACACCTTC.

The V call is TRBV13, the J call TRBJ2-7; 8 bases map to TRBD2. Germline CDR1 PRHDT, CDR2 FYEKMQ (reference sequence). The V and J ends lost 0 bases and 5 bases, in that order; junction bases with no gene match: 6. CDR3 size: 15 residues. DNA for the CDR3: TGTGCCAGCAGCTTAGGGGACGGGAGGGCCCACGAGCAGTACTTC. Amino acid sequence: CASSLGDGRAHEQYF. Together with reference TRBV13 and TRBJ2-7, the CDR3 gives the full variable domain: AAGVIQSPRHLIKEKRETATLKCYPIPRHDTVYWYQQGPGQDPQFLISFYEKMQSDKGSIPDRFSAQQFSDYHSELNMSSLELGDSALYFCASSLGDGRAHEQYFGPGTRLTVT.

This chain uses TRBV6-5 with TRBJ2-7, with a weak D call TRBD2 (6 bases). The CDR3 has 14 amino acids. Germline V lookup: CDR1 MNHEY, CDR2 SVGAGI. Trimming pared 6 bases from V and 1 base from J, leaving 13 bases between. CDR3 sequence reads: CASSPQRASYEQYF. CDR3 sequence (DNA): TGTGCCAGCAGCCCCCAGCGGGCTTCCTACGAGCAGTACTTC.

J is TRBJ1-5 and V is TRBV21-1. TRBV21-1 corresponds to a pseudogene. The CDR3 covers 20 residues. CDR3 in amino acids: CASSNINGVPQGLIYQPQHF. In nucleotides, the CDR3 is TGTGCCAGCAGCAATATAAATGGGGTCCCACAGGGACTAATCTATCAGCCCCAGCATTTT.

The rearrangement uses TRBV21-1 and TRBJ2-5. TRBV21-1 represents a pseudogene. The CDR3 loop spans 15 amino acids. CDR3 amino acids: CASSMPSAAQETQYF. DNA for the CDR3: TGTGCCAGCAGCATGCCCTCGGCCGCGCAAGAGACCCAGTACTTC.

This chain links TRBV10-1 with TRBJ2-5; 9 nucleotides agree with TRBD2. This CDR3 contains 16 residues. Germline CDR1 and CDR2: WNHNN and SYGVQD (reference sequence). The V gene end was trimmed by 4 bases and the J gene end by 5 bases; junction bases not matched to a gene: 11. The CDR3 here is CASSVPTSGDGETQYF. In DNA form, the CDR3 reads TGCGCCAGCAGTGTCCCGACTAGCGGCGACGGGGAGACCCAGTACTTC.

Of note for this clone: Within the sample, other DNA sequences also encode this same CDR3. The V gene is TRBV7-9, the J gene TRBJ1-4; no firm D call. The V and J ends lost 1 base and 8 bases respectively, with 5 bases between them. The germline V gene has CDR1 SEHNR and CDR2 FQNEAQ (reference sequence). The CDR3 is made up of 12 amino acids. CDR3 bases: TGTGCCAGCAGCTTAGAGGGAGAAAAACTGTTTTTT. It codes for CASSLEGEKLFF.

This clone is a singleton in its sample. The genes are TRBV27 and TRBJ1-1; D ambiguous. Trimming stripped 7 bases from V and 1 base from J, with 10 bases between. CDR3 length: 13 amino acids. The germline CDR1 and CDR2 sequences are MNHEY and SMNVEV (reference sequence). The CDR3 coding sequence is TGTGCCAGCAAGGGCAGTGAGAACACTGAAGCTTTCTTT. This codes for CASKGSENTEAFF.

Comments on this clone: The sample has other DNA sequences that encode this CDR3 too. This sequence joins TRBV9 and TRBJ2-1; TRBD1 aligns across 10 bases. V lost 0 bases to trimming and J lost 7 bases; unmatched junction nucleotides: 4. The CDR3 has 15 amino acids. The germline gives CDR1 SGDLS, CDR2 YYNGEE. The CDR3: CASSVGTGGLNEQFF. The CDR3 coding sequence is TGTGCCAGCAGCGTAGGGACAGGGGGACTTAATGAGCAGTTCTTC.

The V and J genes are TRBV6-1 and TRBJ2-7; D gene ambiguous. The CDR3 spans 15 residues. Trimming shortened V by 1 base and J by 0 bases, and 10 bases separated the two germline ends. Germline CDR1 and CDR2: MNHNS and SASEGT. CDR3 coding DNA: TGTGCCAGCAGTGAAGGGGCGCTGAGCTCCTACGAGCAGTACTTC. Translated: CASSEGALSSYEQYF.

The chain is built from TRBV4-1 and TRBJ2-5, with D possibly being TRBD1 or TRBD2 (5 bases each). Germline loops: CDR1 MGHRA, CDR2 YSYEKL. V lost 1 base to trimming and J lost 2 bases, with 11 bases between them. CDR3 length: 15 residues. In nucleotides, the CDR3 is TGCGCCAGCAGCCAAGCGGGGCTAGCTCAAGAGACCCAGTACTTC. Its translation: CASSQAGLAQETQYF.

The chain joins TRBV6-1 to TRBJ2-7; D call uncertain. Germline CDR1 MNHNS, CDR2 SASEGT. Trimming removed 3 bases at V and 3 bases at J, with 9 bases between. This CDR3 contains 13 residues. CDR3 in amino acids: CASSDQAFYEQYF. In nucleotides, the CDR3 is TGTGCCAGCAGTGATCAGGCGTTCTACGAGCAGTACTTC.